A single sample is the source of the 19 T cell receptor beta chains below, sequenced in a study of shared clonotypes between healthy human individuals. TCRdb's copy holds only in-frame clones and misses some; the assay was immunoSEQ multiplex PCR. The profile shows roughly 1,500,000 clones, approximately 98.5% of them singletons. The sample consisted of naive CD4+ T cells sorted from blood. As to subset: CD45RA+ positively selected. The receptor source for this set is a man aged 25 to 40 in good health.

The chain recombines TRBV5-1 with TRBJ2-3; 8 nucleotides line up with TRBD2. The CDR3 extends over 16 amino acids. Germline CDR1 reads SGHRS; CDR2 reads YFSETQ. The ends lost 0 bases at V and 4 bases at J; junction bases unmatched: 7. The CDR3 spells CASSLVGGRIADTQYF. Here the CDR3 DNA reads TGCGCCAGCAGCTTGGTAGGCGGGAGGATTGCAGATACGCAGTATTTT.

The chain recombines TRBV7-2 with TRBJ2-7, with D perhaps TRBD2 (5 bases). Trimming took 5 bases from V and 4 from J, leaving 18 bases between them. This CDR3 spans 15 amino acids. Germline V gene data show CDR1 as SGHTA and CDR2 as FQGNSA. The CDR3 protein is CASSPSRLRAYEQYF. The CDR3 DNA is TGTGCCAGCAGCCCTAGCCGGCTCAGAGCTTACGAGCAGTACTTC.

This chain uses TRBV7-2 with TRBJ2-7; a weak D match, TRBD1 (6 bases). This CDR3 spans 15 amino acids. Trimming took 5 bases from V and 4 from J, leaving 18 bases between them. CDR1 is SGHTA and CDR2 is FQGNSA in the germline V gene. CDR3 region: CASSRNRDTSYEQYF. CDR3 DNA sequence: TGTGCCAGCAGCCGAAACCGGGACACCTCTTACGAGCAGTACTTC.

The chain uses TRBV2 and TRBJ2-7, with D maybe TRBD2 (6 bases). Trimming removed 5 bases from V and 4 bases from J, with 15 bases in between. The CDR3 is made up of 14 amino acids. Germline V CDR1 and CDR2: SNHLY, FYNNEI. The CDR3 DNA sequence: TGTGCCAGCAGTCCTCGGGACTCCTTTTACGAGCAGTACTTC. Protein: CASSPRDSFYEQYF.

Here the CDR3 reads CASSLVQSTEAFF. The DNA of the CDR3 is TGTGCCAGCAGCTTAGTACAGTCTACTGAAGCTTTCTTT. The V call is TRBV7-9, the J call TRBJ1-1; D unclear. The V gene's germline CDR1 is SEHNR and CDR2 FQNEAQ (reference sequence). Trimming removed 1 base at V and 5 bases at J, with 8 bases between. CDR3 length: 13 amino acids.

The chain couples TRBV9 to TRBJ2-1; TRBD2 aligns across 7 bases. This CDR3 has 17 amino acids. The trim removed 0 bases at V and 4 bases at J, leaving 10 bases unmatched. Looked up from germline, CDR1 is SGDLS and CDR2 is YYNGEE. CDR3 protein: CASSVGRAGLLYNEQFF. The CDR3 DNA reads TGTGCCAGCAGCGTAGGACGAGCGGGACTACTATACAATGAGCAGTTCTTC.

This clone was seen a single time. V and J are TRBV18 and TRBJ2-3; 13 nucleotides match TRBD2. The germline gives CDR1 KGHSH, CDR2 LQKENI. The CDR3 covers 18 residues. The V and J ends lost 0 bases and 6 bases, in that order; junction bases with no gene match: 9. The CDR3: CASSPPLGLAGANDTQYF. The DNA of the CDR3 is TGTGCCAGCTCACCACCGCTTGGACTAGCGGGAGCTAATGATACGCAGTATTTT.

The chain carries TRBV19 and TRBJ2-7; 7 bases map to TRBD1. J lost 2 bases, V lost 3 bases, and 10 bases had no gene match. The CDR3 has 16 amino acids. The germline V gene encodes CDR1 LNHDA and CDR2 SQIVND (reference sequence). For the CDR3, the DNA is TGTGCCAGTAGTATCGCCGTCGGGACAGAGCCCTACGAGCAGTACTTC. This encodes CASSIAVGTEPYEQYF.

The sample holds one count of this clone. This chain links TRBV28 with TRBJ2-5, with TRBD2 identical over 12 bases. The CDR3 totals 15 residues. Trimming cost V 6 bases and J 4 bases; bases outside gene matches: 6. Germline assignment: CDR1 MDHEN and CDR2 SYDVKM. The CDR3 DNA reads TGTGCCAGCAGCCCTAAGGGACTAGCGGGAGAGACCCAGTACTTC. Its translation: CASSPKGLAGETQYF.

The chain combines TRBV5-6 with TRBJ2-2; possibly TRBD2 for D (6 bases). The CDR3 consists of 14 residues. Germline loops: CDR1 SGHDT, CDR2 YYEEEE. Deletions cut 0 bases from V and 5 bases from J, with 8 bases between. CDR3 region: CASSLDGRTGELFF. The CDR3 region has the DNA TGTGCCAGCAGCTTGGACGGGAGAACCGGGGAGCTGTTTTTT.

This clone was counted once. The V gene is TRBV6-5, the J gene TRBJ2-7; 9 bases agree with TRBD1. CDR1 is MNHEY, CDR2 SVGAGI, per germline. V shed 5 bases, J shed 3 bases, and the junction held 5 bases outside the gene matches. The CDR3 totals 14 residues. Written as DNA, the CDR3 is TGTGCCAGCAGTCCCCGGGACAGGGACTACGAGCAGTACTTC. Translation: CASSPRDRDYEQYF.

The V gene is TRBV10-3, the J gene TRBJ2-3; 9 nucleotides line up with TRBD1. The CDR3 is 16 residues long. The V segment lost 6 bases and the J segment 2 bases; nucleotides outside the gene matches: 9. The germline CDR1 and CDR2 sequences are ENHRY and SYGVKD. CDR3 DNA sequence: TGTGCCATCAGGGACAGGGGATCGCCGGACACAGATACGCAGTATTTT. Protein sequence: CAIRDRGSPDTDTQYF.

This rearrangement joins TRBV5-4 to TRBJ2-1; D call uncertain. This CDR3 has 12 residues. CDR1 is SGHNT, CDR2 YYREEE, per germline (reference sequence). The V and J ends lost 4 bases and 2 bases respectively, with 4 bases between them. CDR3 DNA: TGTGCCAGCAGCGGACCCTACAATGAGCAGTTCTTC. Translating gives CASSGPYNEQFF.

The V and J genes are TRBV7-2 and TRBJ1-5; D is perhaps TRBD1 (6 bases). Trimming pared 2 bases from V and 1 base from J, leaving 9 bases between. CDR1 SGHTA and CDR2 FQGNSA come from the germline V gene. The CDR3 sequence is 15 residues long. The CDR3 is CASSLTQGSNQPQHF. The CDR3 nucleotides are TGTGCCAGCAGCTTAACCCAGGGGAGCAATCAGCCCCAGCATTTT.

The chain is built from TRBV18 and TRBJ2-3; no clear D gene. CDR1 is KGHSH and CDR2 is LQKENI in the germline V gene. V was trimmed by 3 bases and J by 2 bases, leaving 6 bases between them. The CDR3 covers 13 residues. The CDR3 is CASSPAVTDTQYF. The CDR3 nucleotides read TGTGCCAGCTCACCGGCAGTCACAGATACGCAGTATTTT.

This sequence joins TRBV5-1 and TRBJ2-7, with 11 bases fitting TRBD1. The CDR3 consists of 15 residues. V lost 4 bases and J lost 4; bases outside the gene matches: 7. The germline V gene encodes CDR1 SGHRS and CDR2 YFSETQ. The CDR3 sequence: CASSLRTGGWYEQYF. For the CDR3, the DNA is TGCGCCAGCAGCCTGCGGACAGGGGGCTGGTACGAGCAGTACTTC.

The rearrangement joins TRBV2 to TRBJ1-1, with TRBD1 identical over 11 bases. V was pared by 6 bases and J by 0 bases, with 3 bases of the junction left unmatched. From germline, CDR1 is SNHLY and CDR2 FYNNEI. The CDR3 spans 15 residues. The CDR3 loop is CASSGQGALNTEAFF. In DNA form, the CDR3 reads TGTGCCAGCAGCGGACAGGGGGCGCTGAACACTGAAGCTTTCTTT.

Comments on this clone: The sample holds other DNA sequences that translate to the same CDR3. The chain links TRBV9 to TRBJ2-3; no definite D call. CDR3 size: 11 residues. Germline V CDR1 and CDR2: SGDLS, YYNGEE. The V and J ends lost 5 bases and 2 bases respectively, with 3 bases between them. CDR3 sequence: CASSFTDTQYF. As DNA, the CDR3 is TGTGCCAGCAGTTTCACAGATACGCAGTATTTT. The full variable domain, its missing parts supplied by reference TRBV9 and TRBJ2-3, is DSGVTQTPKHLITATGQRVTLRCSPRSGDLSVYWYQQSLDQGLQFLIQYYNGEERAKGNILERFSAQQFPDLHSELNLSSLELGDSALYFCASSFTDTQYFGPGTRLTVL.

This clone was detected once. V is TRBV19 and J is TRBJ2-3; no definite D call. From germline, CDR1 is LNHDA and CDR2 SQIVND (reference sequence). Trimming stripped 1 base from V and 3 bases from J, with 11 bases between. The CDR3 contains 15 residues. CDR3 residues: CASSIVSSWTDTQYF. CDR3 coding DNA: TGTGCCAGTAGTATAGTGTCAAGTTGGACAGATACGCAGTATTTT.